This T cell receptor beta chain was captured by sequencing in a study of tissue T cells after allogeneic stem cell transplantation. The sample's time point: mouse harvest day 14 after allogeneic transplant. Mouse grafts combined 10^7 T-cell-depleted bone marrow cells with 10^6 splenic CD5+ T cells. As for this clone: Gene names denote mouse genes. Coverage ceases 1 residue before the CDR3 finishes, and the germline J gene fills in the end.

Sequencing used immunoSEQ multiplex PCR; TCRdb keeps in-frame clones, though not all of them. The sample lists about 5,200 clones, roughly 30% seen once, with approximately 4.5% in the top ten. The CDR3 is 13 residues long. Looked up from germline, CDR1 is KGHTA and CDR2 is FQNQQP. The rearrangement links TRBV23 to TRBJ1-1. The material sequenced was skin. The clonotype comes from a female BALB/c mouse given C57BL/6 T cells with graft-versus-host disease after an allogeneic hematopoietic cell transplant. The CDR3 loop is CSSSHGPNTEVFF. CDR3 bases read: TGCTCCAGCAGTCACGGGCCGAACACAGAAGTCTTC.